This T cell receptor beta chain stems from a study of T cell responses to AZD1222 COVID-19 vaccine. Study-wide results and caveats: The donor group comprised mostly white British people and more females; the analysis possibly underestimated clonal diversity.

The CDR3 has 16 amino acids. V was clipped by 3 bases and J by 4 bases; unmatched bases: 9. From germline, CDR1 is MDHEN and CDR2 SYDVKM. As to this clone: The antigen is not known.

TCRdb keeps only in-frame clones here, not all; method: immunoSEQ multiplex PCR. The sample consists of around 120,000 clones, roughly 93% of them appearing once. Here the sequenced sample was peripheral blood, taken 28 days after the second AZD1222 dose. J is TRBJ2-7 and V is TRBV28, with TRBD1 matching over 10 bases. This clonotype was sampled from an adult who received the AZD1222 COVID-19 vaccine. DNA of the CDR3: TGTGCCAGCAGTTTCCCTCTGACAGGGGGCGGGTACGAGCAGTACTTC. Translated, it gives CASSFPLTGGGYEQYF.